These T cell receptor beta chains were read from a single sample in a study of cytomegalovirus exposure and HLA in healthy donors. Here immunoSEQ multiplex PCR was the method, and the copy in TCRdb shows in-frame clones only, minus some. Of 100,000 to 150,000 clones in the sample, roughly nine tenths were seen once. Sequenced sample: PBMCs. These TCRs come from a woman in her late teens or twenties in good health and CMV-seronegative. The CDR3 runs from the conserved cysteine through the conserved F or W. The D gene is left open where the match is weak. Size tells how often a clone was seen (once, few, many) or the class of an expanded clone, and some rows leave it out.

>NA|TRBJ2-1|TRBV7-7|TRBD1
TGTGCTAGCAGCTTAACACAGGGGTACAATGAGCAGTTCTTC
CASSLTQGYNEQFF
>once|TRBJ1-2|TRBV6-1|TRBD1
TGTGCCAGCAGGGATACAGGGGACTATGGCTACACCTTC
CASRDTGDYGYTF
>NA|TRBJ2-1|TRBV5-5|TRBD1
TGTGCCAGCAGCTTGCGGACAGGGGTGATCGGCGAGCAGTTCTTC
CASSLRTGVIGEQFF
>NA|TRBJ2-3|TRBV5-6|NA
TGTGCCAGCAGCCTCAGGCGAGTCTCGCAGTATTTT
CASSLRRVSQYF
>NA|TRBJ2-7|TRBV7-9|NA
TGTGCCAGCAGCTCAGGGAGGATCTACGAGCAGTACTTC
CASSSGRIYEQYF
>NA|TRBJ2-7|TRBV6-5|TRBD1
TGTGCCAGCAGAAGACAGGGGACCCACGAGCAGTACTTC
CASRRQGTHEQYF
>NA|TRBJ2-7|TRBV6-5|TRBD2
TGTGCCAGCCGGCCTAGCGGGAGCCCCTACGAGCAGTACTTC
CASRPSGSPYEQYF
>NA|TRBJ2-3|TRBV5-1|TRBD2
TGCGCCAGCAGCTTGGGAGCGGGGAACACAGATACGCAGTATTTT
CASSLGAGNTDTQYF
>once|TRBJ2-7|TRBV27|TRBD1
TGTGCCAGCAGTTTACAGGGGGTAGCCTACGAGCAGTACTTC
CASSLQGVAYEQYF
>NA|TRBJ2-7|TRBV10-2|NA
TGCGCCAGCCGAGACCCGGGCTACGAGCAGTACTTC
CASRDPGYEQYF
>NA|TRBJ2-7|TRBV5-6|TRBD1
TGTGCCAGCAGCGTAGACAGGGTCGAGCAGTACTTC
CASSVDRVEQYF
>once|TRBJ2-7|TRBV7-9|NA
TGTGCCAGCAGCTTAGAAGGGGGAAGCTCCTACGAGCAGTACTTC
CASSLEGGSSYEQYF
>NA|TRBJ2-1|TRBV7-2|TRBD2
TGTGCCAGCAGCTTCCCGCTAGCGGGAGGCTCGTACAATGAGCAGTTCTTC
CASSFPLAGGSYNEQFF
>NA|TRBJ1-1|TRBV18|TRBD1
TGTGCCAGCTCACCATCCGCAGGGGGCCGCGAAGCTTTCTTT
CASSPSAGGREAFF
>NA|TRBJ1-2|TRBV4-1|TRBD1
TGCGCCAGCAGCCAATTCTCCCAGGGGGTCTCCCCTCGTGGCTACACCTTC
CASSQFSQGVSPRGYTF
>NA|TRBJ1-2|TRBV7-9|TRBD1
TGTGCCAGCAGCTTAGTGGGACAGGGCTATGGCTACACCTTC
CASSLVGQGYGYTF
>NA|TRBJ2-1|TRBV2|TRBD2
TGTGCCAGCACGAGACTAGCGGGAGTCCGGGACAATGAGCAGTTCTTC
CASTRLAGVRDNEQFF